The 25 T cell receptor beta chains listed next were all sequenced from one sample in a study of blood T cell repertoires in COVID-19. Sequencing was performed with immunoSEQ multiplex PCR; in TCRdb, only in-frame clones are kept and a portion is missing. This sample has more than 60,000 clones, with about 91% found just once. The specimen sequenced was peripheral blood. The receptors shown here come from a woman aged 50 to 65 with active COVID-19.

For the CDR3, the DNA is TGTGCCAGCAGCTCCCGCCAGGGGTATGTGACTGAAGCTTTCTTT. The encoded protein is CASSSRQGYVTEAFF. The chain links TRBV7-8 to TRBJ1-1; a weak D match, TRBD1 (6 bases). Germline values: CDR1 SGHVS, CDR2 FQNEAQ. CDR3 size: 15 residues. V shed 4 bases and J shed 5 bases, with 17 bases lying between them.

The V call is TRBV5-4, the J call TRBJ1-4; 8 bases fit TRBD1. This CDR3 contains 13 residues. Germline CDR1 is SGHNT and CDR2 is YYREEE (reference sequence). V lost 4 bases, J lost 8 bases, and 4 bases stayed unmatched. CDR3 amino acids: CASSPGTGEKLFF. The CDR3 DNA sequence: TGTGCCAGCAGCCCTGGGACAGGAGAAAAACTGTTTTTT. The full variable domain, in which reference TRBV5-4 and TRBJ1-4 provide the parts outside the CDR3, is ETGVTQSPTHLIKTRGQQVTLRCSSQSGHNTVSWYQQALGQGPQFIFQYYREEENGRGNFPPRFSGLQFPNYSSELNVNALELDDSALYLCASSPGTGEKLFFGSGTQLSVL.

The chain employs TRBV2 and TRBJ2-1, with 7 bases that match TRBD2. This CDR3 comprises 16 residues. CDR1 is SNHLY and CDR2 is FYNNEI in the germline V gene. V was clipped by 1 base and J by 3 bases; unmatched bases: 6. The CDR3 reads CASSEVPSGGYNEQFF. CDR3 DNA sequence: TGTGCCAGCAGTGAAGTCCCTAGCGGCGGCTACAATGAGCAGTTCTTC.

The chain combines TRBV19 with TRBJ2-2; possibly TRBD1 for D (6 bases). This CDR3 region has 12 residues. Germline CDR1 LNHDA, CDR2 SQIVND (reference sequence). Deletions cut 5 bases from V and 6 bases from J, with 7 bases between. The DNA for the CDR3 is TGTGCCAGTAGTGAGGGGGCCGGGGAGCTGTTTTTT. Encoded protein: CASSEGAGELFF. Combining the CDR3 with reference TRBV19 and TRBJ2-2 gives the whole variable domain DGGITQSPKYLFRKEGQNVTLSCEQNLNHDAMYWYRQDPGQGLRLIYYSQIVNDFQKGDIAEGYSVSREKKESFPLTVTSAQKNPTAFYLCASSEGAGELFFGEGSRLTVL.

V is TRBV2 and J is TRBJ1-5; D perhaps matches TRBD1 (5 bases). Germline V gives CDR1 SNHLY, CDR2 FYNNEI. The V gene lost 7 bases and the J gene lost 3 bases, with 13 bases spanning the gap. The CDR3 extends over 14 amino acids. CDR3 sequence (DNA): TGTGCCAGCATAGGGTTAGGGGCCAATCAGCCCCAGCATTTT. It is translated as CASIGLGANQPQHF.

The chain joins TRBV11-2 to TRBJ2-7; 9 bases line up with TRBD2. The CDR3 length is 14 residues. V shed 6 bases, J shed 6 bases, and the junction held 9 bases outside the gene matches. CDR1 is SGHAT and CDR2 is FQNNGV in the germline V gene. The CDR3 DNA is TGTGCCAGCAGTACCCCGCGGGAGGGCCTCGAGCAGTACTTC. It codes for CASSTPREGLEQYF.

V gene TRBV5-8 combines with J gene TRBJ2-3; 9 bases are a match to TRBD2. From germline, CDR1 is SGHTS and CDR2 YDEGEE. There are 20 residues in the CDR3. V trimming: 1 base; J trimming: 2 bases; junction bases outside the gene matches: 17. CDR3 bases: TGTGCCAGCAGCTTGAGGTTGGGCAAGCGGGGGGTGAGCCCCACAGATACGCAGTATTTT. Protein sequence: CASSLRLGKRGVSPTDTQYF. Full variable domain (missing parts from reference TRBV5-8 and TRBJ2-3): EAGVTQSPTHLIKTRGQQATLRCSPISGHTSVYWYQQALGLGLQFLLWYDEGEERNRGNFPPRFSGRQFPNYSSELNVNALELEDSALYLCASSLRLGKRGVSPTDTQYFGPGTRLTVL.

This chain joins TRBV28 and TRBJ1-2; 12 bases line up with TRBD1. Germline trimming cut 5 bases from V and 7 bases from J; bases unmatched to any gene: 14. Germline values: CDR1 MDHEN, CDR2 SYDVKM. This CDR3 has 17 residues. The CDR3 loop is CASSPFYTGTGGSGYTF. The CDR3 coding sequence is TGTGCCAGCAGTCCTTTCTATACCGGGACAGGGGGCTCTGGCTACACCTTC.

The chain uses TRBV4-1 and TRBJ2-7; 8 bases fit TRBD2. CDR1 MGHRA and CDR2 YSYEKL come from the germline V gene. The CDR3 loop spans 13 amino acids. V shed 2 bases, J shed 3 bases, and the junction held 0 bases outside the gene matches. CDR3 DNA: TGCGCCAGCAGCCAACTAGCGGGCTACGAGCAGTACTTC. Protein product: CASSQLAGYEQYF.

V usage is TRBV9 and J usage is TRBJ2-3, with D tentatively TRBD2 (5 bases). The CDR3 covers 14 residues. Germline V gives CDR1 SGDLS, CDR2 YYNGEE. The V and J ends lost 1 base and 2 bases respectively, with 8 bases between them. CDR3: CASSVWGDTDTQYF. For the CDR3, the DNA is TGTGCCAGCAGCGTATGGGGAGACACAGATACGCAGTATTTT.

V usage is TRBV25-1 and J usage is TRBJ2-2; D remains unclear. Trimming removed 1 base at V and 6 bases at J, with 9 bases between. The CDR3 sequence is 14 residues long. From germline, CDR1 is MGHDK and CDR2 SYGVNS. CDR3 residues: CASSESPVSGELFF. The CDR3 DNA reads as TGTGCCAGCAGTGAATCACCGGTGTCCGGGGAGCTGTTTTTT.

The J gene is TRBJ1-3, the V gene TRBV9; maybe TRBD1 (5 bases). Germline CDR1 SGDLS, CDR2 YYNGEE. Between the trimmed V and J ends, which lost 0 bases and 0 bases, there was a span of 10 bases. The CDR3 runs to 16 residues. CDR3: CASSVEQVVSGNTIYF. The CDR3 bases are TGTGCCAGCAGCGTAGAACAGGTAGTCTCTGGAAACACCATATATTTT.

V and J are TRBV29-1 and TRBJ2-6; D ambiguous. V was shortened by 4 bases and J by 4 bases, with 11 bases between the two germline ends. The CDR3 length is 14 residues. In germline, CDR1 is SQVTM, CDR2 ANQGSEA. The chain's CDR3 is CSVGPGSGANVLTF. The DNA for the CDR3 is TGCAGCGTTGGTCCCGGGTCCGGGGCCAACGTCCTGACTTTC.

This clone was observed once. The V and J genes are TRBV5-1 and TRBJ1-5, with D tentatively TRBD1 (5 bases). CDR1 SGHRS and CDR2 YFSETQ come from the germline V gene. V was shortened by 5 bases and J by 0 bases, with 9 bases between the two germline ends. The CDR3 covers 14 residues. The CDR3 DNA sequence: TGCGCCAGCAGATTCGACAGTAGCAATCAGCCCCAGCATTTT. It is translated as CASRFDSSNQPQHF.

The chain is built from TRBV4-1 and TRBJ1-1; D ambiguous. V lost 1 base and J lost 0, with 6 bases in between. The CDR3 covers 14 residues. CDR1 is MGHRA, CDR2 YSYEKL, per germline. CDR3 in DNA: TGCGCCAGCAGCCAAGGATCTATGAACACTGAAGCTTTCTTT. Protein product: CASSQGSMNTEAFF.

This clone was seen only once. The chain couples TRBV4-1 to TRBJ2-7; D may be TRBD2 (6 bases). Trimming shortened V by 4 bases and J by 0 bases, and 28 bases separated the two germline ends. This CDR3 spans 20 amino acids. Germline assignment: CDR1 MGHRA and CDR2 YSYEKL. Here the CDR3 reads CASSLLPTGAGTPTSYEQYF. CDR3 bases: TGCGCCAGCAGCCTCCTTCCAACAGGAGCCGGGACTCCAACCTCCTACGAGCAGTACTTC.

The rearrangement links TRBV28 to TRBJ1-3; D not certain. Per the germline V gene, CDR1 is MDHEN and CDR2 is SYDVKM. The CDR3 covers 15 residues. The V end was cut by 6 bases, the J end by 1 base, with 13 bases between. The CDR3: CASSQQGVSGNTIYF. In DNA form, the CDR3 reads TGTGCCAGCAGCCAACAAGGAGTGTCTGGAAACACCATATATTTT.

CDR3 protein: CASSLGGGSYEQYF. The CDR3 DNA reads TGTGCCAGCAGCCTCGGCGGGGGCTCCTACGAGCAGTACTTC. The chain joins TRBV3-1 (or the pseudogene TRBV3-2) to TRBJ2-7, with 7 bases identical to TRBD2. V dropped 4 bases and J dropped 0; count of bases not matched to a gene: 3. Germline CDR1 is LGHDT and CDR2 is YNNKEL (reference sequence). This CDR3 region has 14 residues.

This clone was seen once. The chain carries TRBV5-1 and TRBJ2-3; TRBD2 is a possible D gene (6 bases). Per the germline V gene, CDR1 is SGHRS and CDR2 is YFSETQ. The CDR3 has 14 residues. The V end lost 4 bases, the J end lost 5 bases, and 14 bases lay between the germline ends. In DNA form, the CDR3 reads TGCGCCAGCAGCGGAAGCGGGCTTGGAGATACGCAGTATTTT. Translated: CASSGSGLGDTQYF. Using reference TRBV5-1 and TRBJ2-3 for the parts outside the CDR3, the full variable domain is KAGVTQTPRYLIKTRGQQVTLSCSPISGHRSVSWYQQTPGQGLQFLFEYFSETQRNKGNFPGRFSGRQFSNSRSEMNVSTLELGDSALYLCASSGSGLGDTQYFGPGTRLTVL.

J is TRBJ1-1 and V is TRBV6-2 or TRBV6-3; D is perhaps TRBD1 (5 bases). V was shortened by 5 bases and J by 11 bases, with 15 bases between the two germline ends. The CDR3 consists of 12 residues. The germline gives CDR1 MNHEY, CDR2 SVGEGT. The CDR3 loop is CASSIPGSVAFF. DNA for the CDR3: TGTGCCAGCAGTATACCAGGGTCCGTCGCTTTCTTT.

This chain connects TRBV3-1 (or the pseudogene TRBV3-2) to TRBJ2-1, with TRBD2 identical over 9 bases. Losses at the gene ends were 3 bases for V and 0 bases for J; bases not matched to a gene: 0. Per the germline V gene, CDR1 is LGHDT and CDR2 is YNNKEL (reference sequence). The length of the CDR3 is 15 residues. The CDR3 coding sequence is TGTGCCAGCAGCCATAGCGGGAGCTCCTACAATGAGCAGTTCTTC. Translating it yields CASSHSGSSYNEQFF.

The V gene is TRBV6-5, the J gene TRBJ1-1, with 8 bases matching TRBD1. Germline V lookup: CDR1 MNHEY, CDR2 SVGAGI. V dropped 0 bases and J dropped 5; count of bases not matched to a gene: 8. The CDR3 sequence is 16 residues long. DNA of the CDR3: TGTGCCAGCAGTTACTCGATCCAGGGGGCGAATACTGAAGCTTTCTTT. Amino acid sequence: CASSYSIQGANTEAFF.

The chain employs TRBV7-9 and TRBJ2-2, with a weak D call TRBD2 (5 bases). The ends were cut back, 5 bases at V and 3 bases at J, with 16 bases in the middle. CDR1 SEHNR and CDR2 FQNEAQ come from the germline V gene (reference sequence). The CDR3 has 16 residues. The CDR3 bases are TGTGCCAGCAGCGCCTACGGGGATTTGGACACCGGGGAGCTGTTTTTT. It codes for CASSAYGDLDTGELFF.

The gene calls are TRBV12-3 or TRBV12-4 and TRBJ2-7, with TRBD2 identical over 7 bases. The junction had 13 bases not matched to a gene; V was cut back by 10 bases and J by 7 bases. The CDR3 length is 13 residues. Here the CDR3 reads CAIRSGAVGEQYF. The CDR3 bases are TGTGCCATCCGAAGCGGGGCCGTCGGAGAGCAGTACTTC.

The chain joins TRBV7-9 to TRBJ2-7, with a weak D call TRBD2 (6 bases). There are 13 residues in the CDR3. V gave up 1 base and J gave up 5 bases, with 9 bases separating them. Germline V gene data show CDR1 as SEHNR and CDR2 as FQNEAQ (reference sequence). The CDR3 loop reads CASSLVEGNEQYF. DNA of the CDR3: TGTGCCAGCAGCTTAGTGGAGGGGAACGAGCAGTACTTC.